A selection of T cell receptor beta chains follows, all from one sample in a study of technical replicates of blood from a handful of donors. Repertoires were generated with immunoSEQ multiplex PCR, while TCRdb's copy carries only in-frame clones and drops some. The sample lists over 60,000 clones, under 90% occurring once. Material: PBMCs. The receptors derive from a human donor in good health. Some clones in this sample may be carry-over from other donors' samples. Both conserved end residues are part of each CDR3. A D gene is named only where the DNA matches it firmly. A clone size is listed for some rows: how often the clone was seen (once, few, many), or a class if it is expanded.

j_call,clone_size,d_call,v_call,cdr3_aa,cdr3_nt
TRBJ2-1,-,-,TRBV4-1,CASSQRTSSTNEQFF,TGCGCCAGCAGCCAAAGGACTTCCTCTACAAATGAGCAGTTCTTC
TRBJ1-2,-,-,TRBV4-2,CASSPGGENYGYTF,TGTGCCAGCAGCCCTGGCGGGGAAAACTATGGCTACACCTTC
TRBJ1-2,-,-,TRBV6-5,CASSYMDRNLYYGYTF,TGTGCCAGCAGTTACATGGACAGAAACCTCTACTATGGCTACACCTTC
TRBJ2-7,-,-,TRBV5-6,CASSSLSRQTGYEQYF,TGTGCCAGCAGCTCCCTCTCTCGACAGACCGGCTACGAGCAGTACTTC
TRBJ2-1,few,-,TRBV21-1,CASSKWDRDWREQFF,TGTGCCAGCAGCAAATGGGACAGGGATTGGCGTGAGCAGTTCTTC
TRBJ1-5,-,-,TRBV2,CASSEARSEGPQHF,TGTGCCAGCAGTGAAGCTAGGTCAGAGGGGCCCCAGCATTTT
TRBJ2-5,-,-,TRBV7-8,CASSNGFSGGETQYF,TGTGCCAGCAGCAATGGGTTTAGCGGAGGGGAGACCCAGTACTTC
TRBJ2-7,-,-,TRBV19,CASSIASSYEQYF,TGTGCCAGTAGTATTGCGAGCTCCTACGAGCAGTACTTC
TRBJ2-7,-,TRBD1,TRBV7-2,CASRNQGVTYEQYF,TGTGCCAGCAGGAACCAGGGGGTTACCTACGAGCAGTACTTC
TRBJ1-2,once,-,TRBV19,CASSIGGKQDYGYTF,TGTGCCAGTAGTATCGGGGGGAAACAGGACTATGGCTACACCTTC
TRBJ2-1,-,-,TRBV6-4,CASSQSESSYNEQFF,TGTGCCAGCAGTCAAAGCGAGAGCTCCTACAATGAGCAGTTCTTC
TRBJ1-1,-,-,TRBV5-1,CASRRVGRGNTEAFF,TGCGCCAGCAGGCGCGTAGGGAGGGGGAACACTGAAGCTTTCTTT
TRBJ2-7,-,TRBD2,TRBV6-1,CASTGRGGNYEQYF,TGTGCCAGTACGGGCCGGGGGGGGAACTACGAGCAGTACTTC
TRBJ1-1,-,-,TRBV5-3,CARREDPGQRAITF,TGTGCCAGAAGGGAGGATCCGGGACAAAGAGCAATAACCTTT
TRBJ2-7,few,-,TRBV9,CASGGAYSYEQYF,TGTGCCAGCGGCGGTGCCTACTCCTACGAGCAGTACTTC
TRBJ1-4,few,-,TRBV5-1,CASSLKPGPNEKLFF,TGCGCCAGCAGCCTCAAACCGGGTCCCAATGAAAAACTGTTTTTT
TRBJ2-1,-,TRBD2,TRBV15,CATSRDKGLVYNEQFF,TGTGCCACCAGCAGAGATAAGGGACTAGTCTACAATGAGCAGTTCTTC
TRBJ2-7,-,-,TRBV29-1,CSVVGGGYEQYF,TGCAGCGTTGTTGGGGGAGGATACGAGCAGTACTTC
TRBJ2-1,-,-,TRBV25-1,CASSDAWLGNEQFF,TGTGCCAGCAGTGATGCTTGGCTTGGCAATGAGCAGTTCTTC
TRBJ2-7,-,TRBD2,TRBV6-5,CASSYSIRLAALGQYF,TGTGCCAGCAGTTACTCGATTAGGCTAGCGGCCTTGGGGCAGTACTTC
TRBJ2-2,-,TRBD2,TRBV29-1,CSVRRGSGGAGTGELFF,TGCAGCGTCCGCCGGGGTAGCGGGGGGGCGGGCACCGGGGAGCTGTTTTTT
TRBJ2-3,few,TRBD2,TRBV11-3,CASSLESSGGTDTQYF,TGTGCCAGCAGCTTAGAATCTAGCGGGGGCACAGATACGCAGTATTTT
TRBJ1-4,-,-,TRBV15,CATSRRGGNEKLFF,TGTGCCACCAGCAGGAGAGGGGGTAATGAAAAACTGTTTTTT
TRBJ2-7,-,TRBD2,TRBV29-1,CSVLTSGRGYEQYF,TGCAGCGTCCTGACTAGCGGGAGGGGTTACGAGCAGTACTTC
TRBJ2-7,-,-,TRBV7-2,CASSLDVATSYEQYF,TGTGCCAGCAGCTTAGATGTCGCGACTAGCTACGAGCAGTACTTC
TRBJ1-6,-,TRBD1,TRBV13,CASSLTGRGQNSPLHF,TGTGCCAGCAGCTTAACCGGCAGGGGGCAAAATTCACCCCTCCACTTT
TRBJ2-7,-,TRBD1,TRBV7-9,CASSIDRGSGEQYF,TGTGCCAGCAGCATAGACAGGGGTTCGGGCGAGCAGTACTTC
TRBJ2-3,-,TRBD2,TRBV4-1,CASSQDAGLAPDTQYF,TGCGCCAGCAGCCAAGATGCCGGACTAGCTCCAGATACGCAGTATTTT
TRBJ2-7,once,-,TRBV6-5,CASSYSTQGGYEQYF,TGTGCCAGCAGTTACTCGACCCAGGGAGGCTACGAGCAGTACTTC
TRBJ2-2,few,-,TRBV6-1,CASRRGRVDGELFF,TGTGCCAGCAGGCGGGGCAGGGTTGACGGGGAGCTGTTTTTT
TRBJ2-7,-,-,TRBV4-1,CASSPDRTSSYEQYF,TGCGCCAGCAGCCCCGACCGGACAAGTTCCTACGAGCAGTACTTC
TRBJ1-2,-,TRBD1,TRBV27,CASSLGWTGDYGYTF,TGTGCCAGCAGTTTGGGTTGGACAGGGGACTATGGCTACACCTTC
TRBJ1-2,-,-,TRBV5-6,CASSMREGPRNYGYTF,TGTGCCAGCAGCATGCGGGAGGGACCGCGAAACTATGGCTACACCTTC